These T cell receptor beta chains were read from a single sample in a study of human T cells and chemical hapten exposure. TCRdb processed the RACE reads anew with MiXCR; each CDR3 protein has one entry. The sample lists about 380,000 distinct CDR3 sequences, about 6% seen once, with 5% to 6% in the top ten. The input for sequencing was whole blood, taken in connection with sensitization to the hapten diphenylcyclopropenone (DPC). The receptors shown here come from a woman under 30 with alopecia areata. Some clones in this sample may be carry-over from other donors' samples. Both conserved end residues are part of each CDR3. D genes are given only for firm matches. For some rows the clone size is stated as once, few or many, or as a class when expanded; others skip it.

size: few
D: TRBD2
V: TRBV7-9
J: TRBJ2-3
CDR3: CASSSLHPSGFTDTQYF
DNA: TGTGCCAGCAGCTCCCTCCACCCTAGCGGATTCACAGATACGCAGTATTTT

size: -
D: -
V: TRBV13
J: TRBJ2-3
CDR3: CASSPGLLQTDTQYF
DNA: TGTGCCAGCAGCCCAGGACTTCTCCAGACCGATACGCAGTATTTT

size: many
D: TRBD2
V: TRBV6-1
J: TRBJ2-3
CDR3: CASTLAGGEGTDTQYF
DNA: TGTGCCAGCACACTAGCGGGGGGCGAGGGCACAGATACGCAGTATTTT

size: few
D: -
V: TRBV3-1
J: TRBJ2-1
CDR3: CASSQGTTGSSEQFF
DNA: TGTGCCAGCAGCCAAGGGACTACAGGGTCCAGTGAGCAGTTCTTC

size: many
D: TRBD1
V: TRBV27
J: TRBJ1-5
CDR3: CASSWGQGGNQPQHF
DNA: TGTGCCAGCAGTTGGGGACAGGGAGGCAATCAGCCCCAGCATTTT

size: -
D: -
V: TRBV9
J: TRBJ2-7
CDR3: CASSVGVNPPQYF
DNA: TGTGCCAGCAGCGTCGGAGTCAACCCACCACAGTACTTC

size: many
D: TRBD2
V: TRBV9
J: TRBJ2-5
CDR3: CASSGEGWRETQYF
DNA: TGTGCCAGCAGCGGGGAGGGATGGAGGGAGACCCAGTACTTC

size: many
D: -
V: TRBV4-2
J: TRBJ1-1
CDR3: CASSQDAMNTEAFF
DNA: TGTGCCAGCAGCCAAGATGCGATGAACACTGAAGCTTTCTTT

size: -
D: -
V: TRBV6-5
J: TRBJ1-1
CDR3: CATARGWETEAFF
DNA: TGTGCCACCGCCCGGGGATGGGAGACTGAAGCTTTCTTT

size: few
D: -
V: TRBV28
J: TRBJ1-2
CDR3: CASSPVGGHYGYTF
DNA: TGTGCCAGCAGTCCCGTTGGGGGCCACTATGGCTACACCTTC

size: many
D: TRBD1
V: TRBV27
J: TRBJ1-5
CDR3: CASSLTTGTGPQPQHF
DNA: TGTGCCAGCAGTCTCACAACCGGGACAGGGCCTCAGCCCCAGCATTTT

size: -
D: -
V: TRBV28
J: TRBJ2-5
CDR3: CASGRGIQETQYF
DNA: TGTGCCAGCGGTAGGGGTATCCAAGAGACCCAGTACTTC

size: -
D: -
V: TRBV7-2
J: TRBJ2-7
CDR3: CASSLIPRQEQYF
DNA: TGTGCCAGCAGCTTAATACCCAGGCAAGAGCAGTACTTC

size: many
D: TRBD1
V: TRBV6-5
J: TRBJ2-4
CDR3: CASSYGQGQNIQYF
DNA: TGTGCCAGCAGTTACGGACAGGGTCAAAACATTCAGTACTTC

size: few
D: TRBD2
V: TRBV7-2
J: TRBJ2-3
CDR3: CASSQRLLAGADTQYF
DNA: TGTGCCAGCAGCCAAAGACTCCTAGCGGGCGCAGATACGCAGTATTTT

size: -
D: TRBD1
V: TRBV5-1
J: TRBJ1-5
CDR3: CASSPGDRESNQPQHF
DNA: TGCGCCAGCAGTCCAGGGGACAGGGAAAGCAATCAGCCCCAGCATTTT

size: many
D: TRBD1
V: TRBV5-1
J: TRBJ1-1
CDR3: CASSLGQDAEAFF
DNA: TGCGCCAGCAGCTTAGGACAGGACGCTGAAGCTTTCTTT

size: many
D: -
V: TRBV4-3
J: TRBJ1-5
CDR3: CASSQDISQPQHF
DNA: TGCGCCAGCAGCCAAGATATCAGTCAGCCCCAGCATTTT

size: many
D: -
V: TRBV20-1
J: TRBJ1-5
CDR3: CSARVREGQPQHF
DNA: TGCAGTGCTAGAGTCAGGGAGGGTCAGCCCCAGCATTTT

size: many
D: TRBD1
V: TRBV2
J: TRBJ1-2
CDR3: CASSSGQFTDYGYTF
DNA: TGTGCCAGCAGTTCGGGACAGTTTACTGACTATGGCTACACCTTC

size: few
D: -
V: TRBV18
J: TRBJ2-3
CDR3: CASSPPGQGPQYF
DNA: TGTGCCAGCTCACCACCAGGGCAGGGGCCGCAGTATTTT

size: few
D: TRBD1
V: TRBV7-6
J: TRBJ2-7
CDR3: CASSSTGTKNEQYF
DNA: TGTGCCAGCAGCTCGACAGGGACGAAGAACGAGCAGTACTTC

size: many
D: -
V: TRBV20-1
J: TRBJ2-4
CDR3: CSIRGSKNIQYF
DNA: TGCAGCATTAGGGGGTCCAAAAACATTCAGTACTTC

size: -
D: -
V: TRBV11-1
J: TRBJ2-5
CDR3: CASSQIGNGEETQYF
DNA: TGTGCCAGCAGCCAAATTGGGAACGGCGAGGAGACCCAGTACTTC

size: many
D: -
V: TRBV6-5
J: TRBJ1-1
CDR3: CASSREQGEAFF
DNA: TGTGCCAGCAGTAGGGAACAGGGTGAAGCTTTCTTT

size: -
D: -
V: TRBV20-1
J: TRBJ2-4
CDR3: CSGMVSKNIQYF
DNA: TGCAGTGGAATGGTATCCAAAAACATTCAGTACTTC

size: many
D: -
V: TRBV18
J: TRBJ1-1
CDR3: CASSQTVAQEAFF
DNA: TGTGCCAGCTCACAGACTGTGGCCCAGGAAGCTTTCTTT

size: -
D: -
V: TRBV18
J: TRBJ1-1
CDR3: CASSPSYGGGIATEAFF
DNA: TGTGCCAGCTCACCATCCTATGGGGGGGGAATAGCCACTGAAGCTTTCTTT